This section outlines one T cell receptor beta chain sequence together with its context. Its antigen remains unknown. Use of 60 Vbeta and 13 Jbeta primers characterized the PCR. Clones were sequenced by immunoSEQ multiplex PCR, and TCRdb holds only the in-frame ones, with some missing. The sample lists 150,000 to 200,000 clones, roughly 78% occurring once. There are 14 residues in the CDR3. Trimming stripped 0 bases from V and 0 bases from J, with 4 bases between. The V gene's germline CDR1 is SGHRS and CDR2 YFSETQ. This specimen belongs to a study of cytomegalovirus exposure and HLA in healthy donors. On the study more broadly: Clustering assigned approximately 79% of the approximately 430 genotyped donors to the Caucasian-associated ancestry cluster. Study-level findings and limits: Productive status was seen about 90% or about 30% of the time for most TCR beta V segments in an earlier analysis. Generally TCR sequences proved uncommon, though certain public TCRs appeared in numerous donors.

Samples came from healthy bone marrow donors. This sequence was found in a woman aged 40 to 50 in good health and CMV-seronegative. The specimen sequenced was PBMCs. The J gene is TRBJ1-3, the V gene TRBV5-1, with unresolved D. The CDR3 sequence: CASSLEYSGNTIYF. The CDR3 DNA reads TGCGCCAGCAGCTTGGAATACTCTGGAAACACCATATATTTT. Variable domain in full (rest from reference TRBV5-1 and TRBJ1-3): KAGVTQTPRYLIKTRGQQVTLSCSPISGHRSVSWYQQTPGQGLQFLFEYFSETQRNKGNFPGRFSGRQFSNSRSEMNVSTLELGDSALYLCASSLEYSGNTIYFGEGSWLTVV.